These T cell receptor beta chains were read from a single sample in a study of early T cells in non-severe SARS-CoV-2 infection. TCRdb used MiXCR to reprocess the 5' RACE reads, holding one entry per CDR3 protein. Seen here are approximately 60,000 distinct CDR3 sequences, roughly an eighth observed once, and the top ten hold around 1.4%. The sequenced sample was whole blood. The source of these receptors is an adult who was a healthcare worker with PCR-confirmed SARS-CoV-2 infection or an uninfected control (not recorded which). Each CDR3 is given with its conserved first and last residue. The D gene is left open where the match is weak.

>TRBV27|TRBD1|TRBJ2-5
CASNPGQGTETQYF
>TRBV7-6|TRBD1|TRBJ1-2
CASSLARPGQTNAGYTF
>TRBV14|TRBD1|TRBJ1-1
CASSQDRGGMNTEAFF
>TRBV6-1|.|TRBJ1-2
CAAEGQGGYTF
>TRBV2|TRBD1|TRBJ2-7
CASSEGQGVSEQYF
>TRBV4-2|.|TRBJ2-7
CASSHPGSYEQYF
>TRBV30|.|TRBJ2-7
CAWTAGTGEQYF
>TRBV11-2|.|TRBJ2-1
CASSLQGGYEQFF
>TRBV7-9|TRBD2|TRBJ2-1
CASTTPSGGAAEQFF
>TRBV7-9|.|TRBJ1-2
CASSSQADSLYGYTF
>TRBV20-1|TRBD2|TRBJ2-1
CSACFIERGYNEQFF
>TRBV18|.|TRBJ2-2
CASSPRVVGGQNTGELFF
>TRBV18|.|TRBJ2-2
CASSPQPQSNTGELFF
>TRBV5-1|.|TRBJ1-1
CASSMAVNTEAFF
>TRBV29-1|TRBD2|TRBJ2-7
CSGTSGGPEQYF
>TRBV27|.|TRBJ1-5
CASSLIGNMGQPQHF
>TRBV10-1|TRBD2|TRBJ2-2
CASKASGAGELFF
>TRBV20-1|TRBD2|TRBJ2-3
CSAYGLAGYTDTQYF
>TRBV6-5|TRBD2|TRBJ2-6
CASLRLAGGRTGANVLTF
>TRBV2|.|TRBJ2-7
CASNGIGTYEQYF
>TRBV7-9|.|TRBJ1-4
CASSPVTARGEKLFF
>TRBV4-3|TRBD2|TRBJ2-1
CASSPGTSGGPENEQFF
>TRBV19|.|TRBJ1-5
CATSGTTGNQPQHF
>TRBV5-1|.|TRBJ1-1
CASSFSGGNTEAFF
>TRBV11-3|.|TRBJ2-5
CASSLRLGEETQYF
>TRBV10-3|.|TRBJ2-7
CAQALGAGYEQYF
>TRBV7-9|.|TRBJ2-3
CASSLVGGVGDTQYF
>TRBV6-6|TRBD1|TRBJ1-2
CASSYSDRGHYGYTF
>TRBV10-3|.|TRBJ2-1
CAISGRQESSYNEQFF
>TRBV12-3/TRBV12-4|.|TRBJ1-1
CASSPDVRTEAFF
>TRBV12-3/TRBV12-4|.|TRBJ2-3
CASGGPLATQYF
>TRBV11-2|.|TRBJ2-7
CASAPRSTPGWEQYF
>TRBV5-4|.|TRBJ2-2
CASSLSWENTGELFF
>TRBV10-3|TRBD2|TRBJ2-3
CAISGASGGQSTDTQYF
>TRBV12-3/TRBV12-4|TRBD1|TRBJ2-1
CASRPSGQGNEQFF
>TRBV7-8|.|TRBJ2-1
CASTPLRATREQFF
>TRBV19|.|TRBJ1-3
CASSNRQGNTIYF
>TRBV6-4|.|TRBJ2-2
CASSHRAGETGELFF
>TRBV5-1|TRBD1|TRBJ1-2
CASSFGQGIYGYTF